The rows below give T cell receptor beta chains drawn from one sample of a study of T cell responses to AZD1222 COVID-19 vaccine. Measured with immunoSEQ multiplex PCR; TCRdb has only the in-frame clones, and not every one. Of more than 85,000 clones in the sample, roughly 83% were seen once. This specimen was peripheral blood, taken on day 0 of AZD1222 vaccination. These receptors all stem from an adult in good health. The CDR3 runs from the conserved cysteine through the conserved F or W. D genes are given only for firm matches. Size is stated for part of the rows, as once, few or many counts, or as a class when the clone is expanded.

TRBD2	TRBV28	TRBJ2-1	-	TGTGCCAGCAGTTCCTGGACTAGCGGGAGTTACAATGAGCAGTTCTTC	CASSSWTSGSYNEQFF
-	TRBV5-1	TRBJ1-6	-	TGCGCCATCCCCCAATTGGGGGTGGGCTCCTATAATTCACCCCTCCACTTT	CAIPQLGVGSYNSPLHF
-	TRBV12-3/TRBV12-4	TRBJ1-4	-	TGTGCCAGCAGTTTAAACGAGGGAGAAAAACTGTTTTTT	CASSLNEGEKLFF
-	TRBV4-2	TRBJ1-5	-	TGTGCCAGCAGCCAAGGGGAGGGAGGGCAGCCCCAGCATTTT	CASSQGEGGQPQHF
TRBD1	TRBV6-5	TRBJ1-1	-	TGTGCCAGCGCAGGGGGGCGGATGAAAGCTTTCTTT	CASAGGRMKAFF
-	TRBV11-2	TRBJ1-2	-	TGTGCCAGCAGCTTTAACGGAAACTATGGCTACACCTTC	CASSFNGNYGYTF
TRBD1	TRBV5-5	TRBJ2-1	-	TGTGCCAGCATGAACCCGGACAGGGTGTTGGGCGGTTTCAATGAGCAGTTCTTC	CASMNPDRVLGGFNEQFF
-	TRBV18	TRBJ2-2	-	TGTGCCAGCTCAACAGTAGGCGGGGAGCTGTTTTTT	CASSTVGGELFF
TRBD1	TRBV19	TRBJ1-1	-	TGTGCCAGTATGACAGGGGATAGGAACACTGAAGCTTTCTTT	CASMTGDRNTEAFF
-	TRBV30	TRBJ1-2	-	TGTGCCTGGAGTGTCCGCTATGGCTACACCTTC	CAWSVRYGYTF
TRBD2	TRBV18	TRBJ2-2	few	TGTGCCAGCTCACCTCCAGCGGGGGGCCTCTTGTCCAACACCGGGGAGCTGTTTTTT	CASSPPAGGLLSNTGELFF
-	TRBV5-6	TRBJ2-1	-	TGTGCCAGCAGCTTCGGGGGCAATGAGCAGTTCTTC	CASSFGGNEQFF
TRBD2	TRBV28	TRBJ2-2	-	TGTGCCAGCTTGCGGGGGACCGGGGAGCTGTTTTTT	CASLRGTGELFF
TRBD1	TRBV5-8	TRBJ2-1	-	TGTGCCAGCAGCGTCCGGGACAGGGAGTACAATGAGCAGTTCTTC	CASSVRDREYNEQFF
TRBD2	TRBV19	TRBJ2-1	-	TGTGCCAGTAGGAAGGGACTAGGGGAGAACAATGAGCAGTTCTTC	CASRKGLGENNEQFF
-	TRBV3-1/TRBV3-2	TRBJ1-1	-	TGTGCCAGCAGCCGGAGCGAAAACACTGAAGCTTTCTTT	CASSRSENTEAFF
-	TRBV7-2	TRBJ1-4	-	TGTGCCAGCAGCTTAGAGGGGACGGGCCCCTTGGGAAAACTGTTTTTT	CASSLEGTGPLGKLFF
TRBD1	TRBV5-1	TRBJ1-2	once	TGCGCCAGCAGCTTGCTTGACAGGGGTAATGGCTACACCTTC	CASSLLDRGNGYTF
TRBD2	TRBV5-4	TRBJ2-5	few	TGTGCCAGCAGCCCGGGACTAGCGGGAGGAACTGAGACCCAGTACTTC	CASSPGLAGGTETQYF
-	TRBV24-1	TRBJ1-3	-	TGTGCCACCAGCACCTCGGGGGACATCCGAAACACCATATATTTT	CATSTSGDIRNTIYF
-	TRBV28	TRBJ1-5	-	TGTGCCAGCAGTCGATCGGACATGCGGAGTCAGCCCCAGCATTTT	CASSRSDMRSQPQHF
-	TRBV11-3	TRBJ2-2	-	TGTGCCAGCAGCCCCTCTACCTTGGGCGGGGAGCTGTTTTTT	CASSPSTLGGELFF
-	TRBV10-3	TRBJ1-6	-	TGTGCCATCAGCACAAACGGCCTTAATAATTCACCCCTCCACTTT	CAISTNGLNNSPLHF
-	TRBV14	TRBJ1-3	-	TGTGCCAGCAGCCAAGAGGGGGCCTCTGGAAACACCATATATTTT	CASSQEGASGNTIYF
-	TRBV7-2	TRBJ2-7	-	TGTGCCAGCAGCCCAGTCGCCGGGAGTTCCTACGAGCAGTACTTC	CASSPVAGSSYEQYF
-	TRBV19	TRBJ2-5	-	TGTGCCAGTAGTAGAGGGGGGGGAGAGACCCAGTACTTC	CASSRGGGETQYF
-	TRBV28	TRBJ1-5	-	TGTGCCAGCGTGGCCCCGGGATATAGCAATCAGCCCCAGCATTTT	CASVAPGYSNQPQHF
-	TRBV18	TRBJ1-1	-	TGTGCCAGCTCACCTATCAGAAAGGACGGCACTGAAGCTTTCTTT	CASSPIRKDGTEAFF
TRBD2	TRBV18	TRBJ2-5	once	TGTGCCAGCTCACCACCAGCTAGCGGGAGTGAGACCCAGTACTTC	CASSPPASGSETQYF
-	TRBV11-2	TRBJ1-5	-	TGTGCCAGCAGCTTAGGGCTCAATCAGCCCCAGCATTTT	CASSLGLNQPQHF
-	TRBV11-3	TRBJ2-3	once	TGTGCCAGCAGCTCTGGACGGGACATTAGCACAGATACGCAGTATTTT	CASSSGRDISTDTQYF
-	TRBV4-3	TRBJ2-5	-	TGCGCCAGCAGCCAAGAAAGGCCTCATAGCGGAGGGTACCAAGAGACCCAGTACTTC	CASSQERPHSGGYQETQYF
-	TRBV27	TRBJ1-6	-	TGTGCCAGCAGTTTATGGAGGGGTTCACCCCTCCACTTT	CASSLWRGSPLHF
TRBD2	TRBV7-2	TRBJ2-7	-	TGTGCCAGCAGCTCTGCGGGAGGGAGTGGGTACGAGCAGTACTTC	CASSSAGGSGYEQYF
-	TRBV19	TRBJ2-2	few	TGTGCCAGTAGTGTCCAGGCCGGGGAGCTGTTTTTT	CASSVQAGELFF
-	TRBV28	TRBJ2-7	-	TGTGCCAGCATCAGTGCCTACGAGCAGTACTTC	CASISAYEQYF
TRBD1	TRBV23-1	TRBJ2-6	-	TGCGCCAGCAGTCAATCGAGGGTTTGGGACAGCCCCGAATCTGGGGCCAACGTCCTGACTTTC	CASSQSRVWDSPESGANVLTF
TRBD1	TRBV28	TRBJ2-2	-	TGTGCCAGCAGTTCCCCGACCGGACAGGGGACCGGGGAGCTGTTTTTT	CASSSPTGQGTGELFF
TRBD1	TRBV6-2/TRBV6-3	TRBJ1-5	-	TGTGCCAGCAGTCTTGACAGGGGCAATCAGCCCCAGCATTTT	CASSLDRGNQPQHF
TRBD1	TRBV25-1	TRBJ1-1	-	TGTGCCAGCAGCCCTGGCGACAGGGAAGGCACTGAAGCTTTCTTT	CASSPGDREGTEAFF
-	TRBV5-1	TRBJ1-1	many	TGCGCCAGCGGAAACCGGGTGAACACTGAAGCTTTCTTT	CASGNRVNTEAFF
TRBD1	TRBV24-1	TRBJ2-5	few	TGTGCCACCAGTGATTTGGGGGACAGTGTCCAAGAGACCCAGTACTTC	CATSDLGDSVQETQYF
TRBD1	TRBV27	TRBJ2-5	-	TGTGCCAGCAGTTTAGGGACAGGGGTTCGGGAGACCCAGTACTTC	CASSLGTGVRETQYF
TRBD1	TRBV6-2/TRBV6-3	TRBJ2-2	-	TGTGCCAGCAGTTTACCGGGACAGGCAATCACCGGGGAGCTGTTTTTT	CASSLPGQAITGELFF
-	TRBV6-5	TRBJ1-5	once	TGTGCCAGCAGTTACTTCCCCTCGACAGCCAATCAGCCCCAGCATTTT	CASSYFPSTANQPQHF
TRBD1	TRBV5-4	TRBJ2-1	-	TGTGCCAGCAGCTTATCGACAGGGGCCGACTACAATGAGCAGTTCTTC	CASSLSTGADYNEQFF
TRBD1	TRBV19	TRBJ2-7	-	TGTGCCAGTAGTAATACCGGGACAGGGACTTACGAGCAGTACTTC	CASSNTGTGTYEQYF
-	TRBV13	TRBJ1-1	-	TGTGCCAGCAGCTTAGGGGGGAACACTGAAGCTTTCTTT	CASSLGGNTEAFF
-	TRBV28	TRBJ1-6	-	TGTGCCAGCAGGTTCGGTCAGTTACCCCTCCACTTT	CASRFGQLPLHF
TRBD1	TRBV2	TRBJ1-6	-	TGTGCCAGCTACGGACAGGGCAATTCACCCCTCCACTTT	CASYGQGNSPLHF
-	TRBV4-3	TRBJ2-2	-	TGCGCCAGCAGCCAGATAACGCTTCAGGGCGGGGAGCTGTTTTTT	CASSQITLQGGELFF
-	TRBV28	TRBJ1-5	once	TGTGCCAGCAGTTTAAGGGGGGGGTATAGCAATCAGCCCCAGCATTTT	CASSLRGGYSNQPQHF
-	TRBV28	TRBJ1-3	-	TGTGCCAGCAGTTTATCCAACACTTGGGGAGGAAACACCATATATTTT	CASSLSNTWGGNTIYF
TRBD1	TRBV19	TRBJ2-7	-	TGTGCCAGTAGTACTTTTTGGTTTAGGGACGCAACAGGGGGCCGCATCAGCTACGAGCAGTACTTC	CASSTFWFRDATGGRISYEQYF
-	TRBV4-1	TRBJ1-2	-	TGCGCCAGCAGCCATTTAGGGTTAGATGGCTACACCTTC	CASSHLGLDGYTF
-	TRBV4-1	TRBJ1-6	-	TGCGCCAGCACCTGGGACGGACGAGATTCACCCCTCCACTTT	CASTWDGRDSPLHF
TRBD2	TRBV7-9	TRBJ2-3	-	TGTGCCAGCAGCCGAGGGACTAGCGGGGCCAGGAGCACAGATACGCAGTATTTT	CASSRGTSGARSTDTQYF
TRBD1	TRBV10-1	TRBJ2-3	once	TGCGCCAGCGTCGGGACAGGGTCTCGAGATACGCAGTATTTT	CASVGTGSRDTQYF
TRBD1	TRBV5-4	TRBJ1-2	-	TGTGCCAGCAGCTTATATGGGACAGGGGACGGTGGCTACACCTTC	CASSLYGTGDGGYTF
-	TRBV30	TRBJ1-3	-	TGTGCCTGGAGCCTTTTCGGAAACACCATATATTTT	CAWSLFGNTIYF